Below, 27 T cell receptor beta chains from the same sample are listed, as sequenced in a study of blood T cell repertoires in COVID-19. Profiling relied on immunoSEQ multiplex PCR, and the TCRdb table lists in-frame clones only, not all of them. The table has over 200,000 clones, 88% seen once. Sequencing was performed on PBMCs or T cells enriched from blood (not recorded which). These receptors were obtained from a woman in her thirties or forties with acute COVID-19.

This chain links TRBV10-1 with TRBJ2-3; 7 bases are a match to TRBD2. Germline V CDR1 and CDR2: WNHNN, SYGVQD (reference sequence). The CDR3 sequence is 15 residues long. V shed 2 bases and J 3 bases; nucleotides not matched to a gene: 5. CDR3 region: CASSESLAVTDTQYF. CDR3 nucleotide sequence: TGCGCCAGCAGTGAGAGTCTAGCGGTAACAGATACGCAGTATTTT.

The chain recombines TRBV3-1 (or the pseudogene TRBV3-2) with TRBJ1-6; D is unresolved. Germline V gene data show CDR1 as LGHDT and CDR2 as YNNKEL (reference sequence). Trimming cost V 5 bases and J 10 bases, with 18 bases left between them. The CDR3 is made up of 15 amino acids. This CDR3 is CASSEQPGSGSPLHF. The CDR3 DNA follows: TGTGCCAGCAGCGAACAGCCCGGATCTGGCTCACCCCTCCACTTT.

This rearrangement joins TRBV5-6 to TRBJ2-5; 7 positions agree with TRBD2. The J segment lost 2 bases and the V segment lost 4 bases, leaving 5 bases of the junction unmatched. Looked up from germline, CDR1 is SGHDT and CDR2 is YYEEEE. CDR3 length: 14 amino acids. For the CDR3, the DNA is TGTGCCAGCAGCCTGAGCGGGGCACAAGAGACCCAGTACTTC. Translating gives CASSLSGAQETQYF.

The CDR3 sequence is CASIPGQDQPQHF. CDR3 DNA sequence: TGTGCCAGCATTCCGGGACAGGATCAGCCCCAGCATTTT. The chain has TRBV28 and TRBJ1-5; 8 bases line up with TRBD1. The ends lost 7 bases at V and 5 bases at J; junction bases unmatched: 4. The CDR3 spans 13 residues. Germline CDR1 reads MDHEN; CDR2 reads SYDVKM.

The CDR3 region has the DNA TGCAGCGTTGTAGGCGTGACAGGGGGATCCTCTGGGGCCAACGTCCTGACTTTC. Translation gives CSVVGVTGGSSGANVLTF. The rearrangement joins TRBV29-1 to TRBJ2-6, with TRBD1 matching over 9 bases. Looked up from germline, CDR1 is SQVTM and CDR2 is ANQGSEA. V gave up 4 bases and J gave up 0 bases; unmatched junction bases: 10. The CDR3 totals 18 residues.

The chain recombines TRBV6-5 with TRBJ2-7; 7 bases agree with TRBD2. V was pared by 7 bases and J by 2 bases, with 5 bases of the junction left unmatched. Germline lookup yields CDR1 MNHEY and CDR2 SVGAGI. This CDR3 spans 13 amino acids. As DNA, the CDR3 is TGTGCCAGCATGGGAGGGACTACCTACGAGCAGTACGTC. It specifies CASMGGTTYEQYV.

CDR3 coding DNA: TGTGCCAGCAGTTATGGTTCGGGGGAGGCCAAAAACATTCAGTACTTC. This translates into CASSYGSGEAKNIQYF. The rearrangement links TRBV6-5 to TRBJ2-4; D is possibly TRBD2 (6 bases). The CDR3 length is 16 residues. Germline CDR1 reads MNHEY; CDR2 reads SVGAGI. V dropped 3 bases and J dropped 1 base, with 13 bases sitting between them.

The chain combines TRBV4-3 with TRBJ1-2; 7 bases map to TRBD1. The length of the CDR3 is 15 residues. Trimming took 4 bases from V and 5 from J; bases not matched to a gene: 10. In germline, CDR1 is LGHNA, CDR2 YSLEER. The CDR3 region has the DNA TGCGCCAGCAGCCCCTATCGACAGGGAGGTTATGGCTACACCTTC. Amino acids: CASSPYRQGGYGYTF.

The rearrangement joins TRBV19 to TRBJ1-5; D perhaps matches TRBD1 (6 bases). Germline lookup yields CDR1 LNHDA and CDR2 SQIVND (reference sequence). This CDR3 comprises 15 residues. The V end was cut by 6 bases, the J end by 2 bases, with 14 bases between. For the CDR3, the DNA is TGTGCCAGTAGGGGTGGACAGACGCGCAATCAGCCCCAGCATTTT. Encoded protein: CASRGGQTRNQPQHF.

This chain uses TRBV30 with TRBJ1-4; D is unclear. V was pared by 4 bases and J by 8 bases, with 11 bases between. Germline CDR1 and CDR2: GTSNPN and SVGIG (reference sequence). This CDR3 region has 12 residues. The CDR3 DNA follows: TGTGCCTGGACGGCAGGAGGCGAAAAACTGTTTTTT. Protein: CAWTAGGEKLFF.

CDR3 DNA: TGTGCCAGCTCACAAGACATCGACTATGGCTACACCTTC. It encodes CASSQDIDYGYTF. This chain links TRBV18 with TRBJ1-2; D is unclear. The CDR3 sequence is 13 residues long. V was clipped by 4 bases and J by 3 bases, with 9 bases between them. Germline V gives CDR1 KGHSH, CDR2 LQKENI.

This clone occurred once. The V gene is TRBV11-2, the J gene TRBJ2-7; a weak D match, TRBD2 (7 bases). The CDR3 sequence is 15 residues long. CDR1 is SGHAT and CDR2 is FQNNGV in the germline V gene. The ends were cut back, 5 bases at V and 4 bases at J, with 18 bases in the middle. The CDR3 region is CASSKTRGAIYEQYF. The CDR3 nucleotides read TGTGCCAGCAGCAAAACCCGGGGGGCTATATACGAGCAGTACTTC. The full variable domain, rest sourced from reference TRBV11-2 and TRBJ2-7, is EAGVAQSPRYKIIEKRQSVAFWCNPISGHATLYWYQQILGQGPKLLIQFQNNGVVDDSQLPKDRFSAERLKGVDSTLKIQPAKLEDSAVYLCASSKTRGAIYEQYFGPGTRLTVT.

The V and J genes are TRBV18 and TRBJ2-3, with 13 positions matching TRBD2. Germline V gene lookup returns CDR1 KGHSH and CDR2 LQKENI. V was pared by 0 bases and J by 1 base, with 7 bases of the junction left unmatched. CDR3 size: 19 residues. DNA of the CDR3: TGTGCCAGCTCACCACCACTAGCGGGAGGGCCCGGGGGCACAGATACGCAGTATTTT. Its protein product is CASSPPLAGGPGGTDTQYF.

The rearrangement links TRBV19 to TRBJ1-2; 9 nucleotides align to TRBD1. The V and J ends lost 6 bases and 6 bases, in that order; junction bases with no gene match: 5. Germline V gene lookup returns CDR1 LNHDA and CDR2 SQIVND (reference sequence). This CDR3 contains 13 residues. The CDR3 sequence: CASRGDREHGYTF. CDR3 DNA: TGTGCCAGTAGGGGGGACAGGGAACATGGCTACACCTTC.

The rearrangement joins TRBV29-1 to TRBJ1-1; no firm D call. Trimming took off 4 bases at V and 4 bases at J, with 19 bases between the two ends. CDR3 length: 15 residues. The germline gives CDR1 SQVTM, CDR2 ANQGSEA. The CDR3 DNA is TGCAGCGTTGCTGGCGGGATGGAGCTTGGCACTGAAGCTTTCTTT. Amino acid sequence: CSVAGGMELGTEAFF.

V is TRBV2 and J is TRBJ2-3; the D gene is possibly TRBD1 (8 bases). V shed 5 bases and J shed 5 bases, with 17 bases lying between them. The germline V gene has CDR1 SNHLY and CDR2 FYNNEI. This CDR3 has 15 residues. CDR3 residues: CASSYRGGEGDTQYF. The CDR3 nucleotides are TGTGCCAGCAGTTACAGGGGGGGTGAGGGAGATACGCAGTATTTT. The entire variable domain, with the rest obtained from reference TRBV2 and TRBJ2-3, is as follows: EPEVTQTPSHQVTQMGQEVILRCVPISNHLYFYWYRQILGQKVEFLVSFYNNEISEKSEIFDDQFSVERPDGSNFTLKIRSTKLEDSAMYFCASSYRGGEGDTQYFGPGTRLTVL.

The rearrangement joins TRBV5-8 to TRBJ1-5; D possibly corresponds to TRBD1 (6 bases). CDR3 length: 16 amino acids. Germline loops: CDR1 SGHTS, CDR2 YDEGEE. With 7 bases removed from V and 1 base from J, the gap between germline ends came to 18 bases. The CDR3 protein is CASEGGGKSSNQPQHF. The CDR3 DNA reads as TGTGCCAGCGAGGGGGGGGGAAAAAGCAGCAATCAGCCCCAGCATTTT.

This sequence joins TRBV5-6 and TRBJ2-5, with D possibly being TRBD1 (5 bases). The germline V gene has CDR1 SGHDT and CDR2 YYEEEE. CDR3 size: 17 residues. With 0 bases removed from V and 0 bases from J, the gap between germline ends came to 15 bases. The DNA for the CDR3 is TGTGCCAGCAGCTTGGTCGGACACTCGACTCACCAAGAGACCCAGTACTTC. It specifies CASSLVGHSTHQETQYF.

J is TRBJ2-1 and V is TRBV7-9; D unclear. The germline gives CDR1 SEHNR, CDR2 FQNEAQ (reference sequence). V lost 5 bases and J 0 bases, leaving 17 bases between the germline ends. This CDR3 has 17 amino acids. CDR3 amino acids: CASSPRTRQSSYNEQFF. CDR3 nucleotide sequence: TGTGCCAGCAGCCCCCGTACCAGGCAAAGCTCCTACAATGAGCAGTTCTTC.

This clone is a singleton in its sample. This chain joins TRBV7-9 and TRBJ2-3; TRBD2 matches at 10 bases. The CDR3 is made up of 18 amino acids. Germline CDR1 and CDR2: SEHNR and FQNEAQ (reference sequence). V lost 0 bases, J lost 6 bases, and 12 bases stayed unmatched. CDR3 sequence: CASSLAAGAGGPGDTQYF. The CDR3 coding sequence is TGTGCCAGCAGCTTAGCGGCGGGAGCGGGGGGGCCCGGGGATACGCAGTATTTT.

V gene TRBV4-3 combines with J gene TRBJ2-7, with D possibly being TRBD2 (5 bases). The CDR3 is 18 amino acids. CDR1 is LGHNA, CDR2 YSLEER, per germline. V lost 3 bases and J 0 bases, leaving 21 bases between the germline ends. The CDR3 is CASSQEISVGLSSYEQYF. DNA for the CDR3: TGCGCCAGCAGCCAGGAGATAAGTGTTGGACTTAGCTCCTACGAGCAGTACTTC.

This chain connects TRBV10-1 to TRBJ2-1; unclear D gene. Trimming took 4 bases from V and 4 from J, leaving 8 bases between them. The CDR3 spans 13 residues. Germline V gene lookup returns CDR1 WNHNN and CDR2 SYGVQD (reference sequence). The CDR3 loop reads CASSGAKYNEQFF. The DNA of the CDR3 is TGCGCCAGCAGTGGAGCTAAATACAATGAGCAGTTCTTC.

The chain links TRBV5-1 to TRBJ1-4; a weak D match, TRBD1 (6 bases). The V gene lost 0 bases and the J gene lost 6 bases, with 12 bases spanning the gap. The CDR3 length is 15 residues. Germline assignment: CDR1 SGHRS and CDR2 YFSETQ. CDR3 sequence (DNA): TGCGCCAGCAGCTTGGTTGGGTCAGGGGATGAAAAACTGTTTTTT. This encodes CASSLVGSGDEKLFF.

The V gene is TRBV5-6, the J gene TRBJ1-5, with D maybe TRBD1 (6 bases). The CDR3 totals 17 residues. The germline V gene encodes CDR1 SGHDT and CDR2 YYEEEE. V lost 0 bases to trimming and J lost 0 bases, with 13 bases between them. The DNA for the CDR3 is TGTGCCAGCAGCTTGGGGGGGCTAATGTTTAGCAATCAGCCCCAGCATTTT. As protein: CASSLGGLMFSNQPQHF.

In regard to this clone: The same CDR3 can be traced to other DNA sequences in this sample. J is TRBJ1-1 and V is TRBV7-2; TRBD1 matches at 9 bases. Per the germline V gene, CDR1 is SGHTA and CDR2 is FQGNSA. The CDR3 has 14 residues. V was clipped by 2 bases and J by 5 bases; unmatched bases: 3. As DNA, the CDR3 is TGTGCCAGCAGCTTAACAGGGGGCCGAACTGAAGCTTTCTTT. This encodes CASSLTGGRTEAFF. The full variable domain, its missing parts supplied by reference TRBV7-2 and TRBJ1-1, is GAGVSQSPSNKVTEKGKDVELRCDPISGHTALYWYRQSLGQGLEFLIYFQGNSAPDKSGLPSDRFSAERTGGSVSTLTIQRTQQEDSAVYLCASSLTGGRTEAFFGQGTRLTVV.

The J gene is TRBJ2-2, the V gene TRBV5-4, with a weak D call TRBD2 (5 bases). The V gene lost 0 bases and the J gene lost 6 bases, with 6 bases spanning the gap. The germline V gene has CDR1 SGHNT and CDR2 YYREEE (reference sequence). There are 13 residues in the CDR3. This chain's CDR3 is CASSLVGAGELFF. The DNA for the CDR3 is TGTGCCAGCAGCTTGGTGGGAGCCGGGGAGCTGTTTTTT.

V gene TRBV19 combines with J gene TRBJ1-5; 7 bases fit TRBD1. The CDR3 covers 14 residues. Germline assignment: CDR1 LNHDA and CDR2 SQIVND (reference sequence). V lost 6 bases, J lost 3 bases, and 5 bases stayed unmatched. The chain's CDR3 is CASRTGRFNQPQHF. The CDR3 nucleotides are TGTGCCAGTAGGACAGGGAGATTCAATCAGCCCCAGCATTTT.